This T cell receptor beta chain was captured in a study of Graves' ophthalmopathy and Graves' hyperthyroidism. The authors amplified TCR beta CDR3 regions from RNA transcripts. HTBI primers were used in a first-round RT-PCR, which preceded a second-round multiplex PCR. TCRdb itself ran the multiplex PCR reads through MiXCR, one entry per CDR3 protein. This sample has 350,000 to 400,000 distinct CDR3 sequences, with approximately 15% found just once. Hyperthyroidism qualified as stable when ophthalmopathy did not develop within 18 months of follow-up. Hyperthyroidism patients, all newly diagnosed, had under 2 months' duration and ages of 18 to 65. Excluded: other autoimmune disease, uncontrolled infection, pregnancy or lactation. Patients were diagnosed from clinical symptoms, serum thyroxine, TRAb, thyroid ultrasound and orbital computed tomography. Only a few counts were recorded for this clonotype.

V shed 4 bases and J shed 9 bases, with 19 bases lying between them. From germline, CDR1 is LGHDT and CDR2 YNNKEL (reference sequence). CDR3 size: 15 residues. The chain is built from TRBV3-1 and TRBJ2-4; D perhaps matches TRBD1 (6 bases). This TCR derives from a woman between 18 and 29 years old with stable Graves' hyperthyroidism. Material: peripheral blood. CDR3 bases: TGTGCCAGCAGCCTCAACCGGGACAACCAACTCATTCAGTACTTC. Its translation is CASSLNRDNQLIQYF.